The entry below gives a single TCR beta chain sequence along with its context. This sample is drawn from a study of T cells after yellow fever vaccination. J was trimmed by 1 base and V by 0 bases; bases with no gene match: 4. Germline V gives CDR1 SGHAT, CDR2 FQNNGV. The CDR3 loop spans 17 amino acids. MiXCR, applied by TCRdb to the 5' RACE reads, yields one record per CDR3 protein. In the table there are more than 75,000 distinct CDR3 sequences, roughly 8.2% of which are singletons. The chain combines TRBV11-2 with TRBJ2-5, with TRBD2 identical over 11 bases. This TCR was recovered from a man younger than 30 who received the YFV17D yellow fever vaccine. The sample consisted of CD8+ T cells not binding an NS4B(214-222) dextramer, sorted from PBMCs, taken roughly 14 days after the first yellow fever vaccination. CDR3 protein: CASSLEGGLAVQETQYF. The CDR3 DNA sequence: TGTGCCAGCAGCTTAGAGGGGGGACTAGCGGTCCAAGAGACCCAGTACTTC.